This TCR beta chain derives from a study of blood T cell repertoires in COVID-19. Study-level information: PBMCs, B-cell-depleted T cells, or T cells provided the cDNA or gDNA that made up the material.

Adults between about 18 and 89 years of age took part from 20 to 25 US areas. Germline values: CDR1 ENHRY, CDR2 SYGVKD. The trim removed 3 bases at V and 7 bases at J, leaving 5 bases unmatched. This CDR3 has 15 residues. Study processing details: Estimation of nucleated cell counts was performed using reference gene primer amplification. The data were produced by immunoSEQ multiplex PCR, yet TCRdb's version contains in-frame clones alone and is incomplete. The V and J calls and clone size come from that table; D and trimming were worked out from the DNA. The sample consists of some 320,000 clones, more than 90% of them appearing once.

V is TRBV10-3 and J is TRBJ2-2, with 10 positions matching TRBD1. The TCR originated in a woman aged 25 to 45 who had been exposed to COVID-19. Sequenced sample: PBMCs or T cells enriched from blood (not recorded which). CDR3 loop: CAISDWGQGIGELFF. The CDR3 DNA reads TGTGCCATCAGTGATTGGGGACAGGGGATCGGGGAGCTGTTTTTT.